The entry below describes one TCR beta chain. Antigen: not known. This entry is derived from a study of cytomegalovirus exposure and HLA in healthy donors. General observations from the study: Rare TCR sequences predominated, though certain public TCRs were found in many donors. The authors later found HLA-associated TCR beta chains more clonally expanded than equally common others.

The PCR had 60 Vbeta and 13 Jbeta primers. The repertoire was sequenced with immunoSEQ multiplex PCR; TCRdb's copy has only in-frame clones and lacks some. Of 110,000 or so clones listed, 70% to 80% are singletons. Sequenced material: PBMCs. The origin of this receptor is a woman in her forties in good health and CMV-seropositive.

CDR3 sequence reads: CASSLGQGTRNTIYF. The CDR3, as DNA: TGTGCCAGCAGCTTGGGACAGGGGACCAGAAACACCATATATTTT. The V and J genes are TRBV7-8 and TRBJ1-3, with 10 nucleotides matching TRBD1. The CDR3 is 15 residues long. Germline lookup yields CDR1 SGHVS and CDR2 FQNEAQ. V was clipped by 3 bases and J by 5 bases; unmatched bases: 4.